This TCR beta chain came from a study of blood T cell repertoires in COVID-19. Study in general: Specimens from acute and convalescent COVID-19 originated in the United States, Italy and Spain. PBMCs, B-cell-depleted T cells, or T cells were the source of the cDNA or gDNA that made up the material.

From germline, CDR1 is SGHNT and CDR2 YENEEA. The CDR3 covers 13 residues. V lost 3 bases, J lost 11 bases, and 11 bases lay in between. Per the study methods: How many nucleated cells were present was estimated from reference gene primer amplification. The protocol was immunoSEQ multiplex PCR, while the TCRdb copy is restricted to in-frame clones and leaves out a portion. D and trimming were read from the DNA, whereas the V and J calls and clone size are those reported in that table. The sample lists about 170,000 clones, around 84% occurring once. Material: peripheral blood. This chain uses TRBV11-3 with TRBJ1-6; weak D call: TRBD1 (6 bases). The clonotype was recovered from a human donor with acute or convalescent COVID-19. The donor label of this sample is uncertain. CDR3: CASSLDSQTPLHF. The CDR3 DNA sequence: TGTGCCAGCAGCTTGGACAGTCAGACACCCCTCCACTTT. Based on the CDR3 plus reference TRBV11-3 and TRBJ1-6, the full variable domain is EAGVVQSPRYKIIEKKQPVAFWCNPISGHNTLYWYLQNLGQGPELLIRYENEEAVDDSQLPKDRFSAERLKGVDSTLKIQPAELGDSAVYLCASSLDSQTPLHFGNGTRLTVT.